The 13 T cell receptor beta chains below were found in one sample sequenced in a study of cytomegalovirus exposure and HLA in healthy donors. The PCR ran on 60 Vbeta and 13 Jbeta primers. The table came from immunoSEQ multiplex PCR; TCRdb's copy has only in-frame clones and leaves some out. The table lists around 90,000 clones, more than 75% of them singletons. Sample: PBMCs. The receptor set was obtained from a man aged 25 to 45 in good health and CMV-seropositive.

The chain carries TRBV5-1 and TRBJ2-7; the D gene is possibly TRBD2 (6 bases). Germline lookup yields CDR1 SGHRS and CDR2 YFSETQ. CDR3 length equals 14 residues. V shed 0 bases and J shed 0 bases, with 7 bases lying between them. CDR3 in DNA: TGCGCCAGCAGCTTGGGCGGGACCTCCTACGAGCAGTACTTC. Protein: CASSLGGTSYEQYF.

The chain recombines TRBV5-1 with TRBJ2-7, with TRBD1 identical over 7 bases. Germline CDR1 SGHRS, CDR2 YFSETQ. This CDR3 contains 15 residues. The junction had 13 bases not matched to a gene; V was cut back by 4 bases and J by 6 bases. CDR3 residues: CASSVEEGAVGEQYF. The CDR3 DNA reads as TGCGCCAGCAGCGTGGAAGAGGGGGCGGTCGGCGAGCAGTACTTC.

The rearrangement links TRBV7-9 to TRBJ2-4, with 11 bases fitting TRBD1. Germline lookup yields CDR1 SEHNR and CDR2 FQNEAQ (reference sequence). Germline trimming cut 4 bases from V and 9 bases from J; bases unmatched to any gene: 11. This CDR3 contains 16 residues. The CDR3 coding sequence is TGTGCCAGCAGCTACTGGACAGGGGGCGGTTATGGCATTCAGTACTTC. Amino acid sequence: CASSYWTGGGYGIQYF.

This clone was detected once. The chain couples TRBV10-2 to TRBJ2-3; D gene unclear. Trimming shortened V by 3 bases and J by 2 bases, and 12 bases separated the two germline ends. This CDR3 has 15 residues. CDR1 and CDR2 (germline): WSHSY, SAAADI. The CDR3 nucleotides are TGCGCCAGCAGTGATTACATCGCGGCCACAGATACGCAGTATTTT. Translating it yields CASSDYIAATDTQYF.

The chain joins TRBV28 to TRBJ2-5, with D possibly being TRBD1 (5 bases). The CDR3 totals 13 residues. Germline lookup yields CDR1 MDHEN and CDR2 SYDVKM. Trimming shortened V by 2 bases and J by 5 bases, and 9 bases separated the two germline ends. The chain's CDR3 is CASSLQGWETQYF. The CDR3, as DNA: TGTGCCAGCAGTTTACAGGGATGGGAGACCCAGTACTTC.

This chain connects TRBV9 to TRBJ1-1, with D possibly matching TRBD1 (6 bases). V was cut by 0 bases and J by 4 bases, with 10 bases left in between. Germline V gene data show CDR1 as SGDLS and CDR2 as YYNGEE. There are 14 residues in the CDR3. The DNA for the CDR3 is TGTGCCAGCAGCGTAGACCAGGGGTTCACTGAAGCTTTCTTT. It yields the protein CASSVDQGFTEAFF.

The chain is built from TRBV5-1 and TRBJ1-5; tentative D call: TRBD1 (5 bases). This CDR3 spans 16 amino acids. V was clipped by 6 bases and J by 2 bases, with 18 bases between them. CDR1 SGHRS and CDR2 YFSETQ come from the germline V gene. The CDR3 loop is CASISGANRGNQPQHF. The CDR3 DNA sequence: TGCGCCAGCATCTCTGGGGCGAATAGGGGCAATCAGCCCCAGCATTTT.

The chain has TRBV28 and TRBJ2-1; possibly TRBD1 for D (6 bases). This CDR3 comprises 16 residues. Germline loops: CDR1 MDHEN, CDR2 SYDVKM. Between the trimmed V and J ends, which lost 6 bases and 2 bases, there was a span of 17 bases. The CDR3 bases are TGTGCCAGCAGCAGTCTTAACAGGGTAGCCTACAATGAGCAGTTCTTC. As protein: CASSSLNRVAYNEQFF.

This chain uses TRBV15 with TRBJ2-5, with 9 positions matching TRBD1. The germline V gene has CDR1 LNHNV and CDR2 YYDKDF (reference sequence). There are 15 residues in the CDR3. Germline trimming cut 1 base from V and 11 bases from J; bases unmatched to any gene: 11. CDR3 sequence: CATSRAPGTGKWQYF. As DNA, the CDR3 is TGTGCCACCAGCAGAGCACCCGGGACAGGGAAGTGGCAGTACTTC.

CDR3 loop: CASSLGQENNYGYTF. The CDR3 nucleotides are TGTGCCAGCAGTTTAGGGCAGGAAAATAACTATGGCTACACCTTC. The rearrangement joins TRBV27 to TRBJ1-2, with D uncertain. V was pared by 2 bases and J by 1 base, with 11 bases between. This CDR3 spans 15 amino acids. Per germline, CDR1 MNHEY and CDR2 SMNVEV (reference sequence).

The V and J genes are TRBV18 and TRBJ2-7, with TRBD1 as a possible D gene (5 bases). The CDR3 is 13 residues long. Germline CDR1 KGHSH, CDR2 LQKENI. Trimming removed 3 bases at V and 0 bases at J, with 6 bases between. This CDR3 reads CASSPDTSYEQYF. The CDR3 region has the DNA TGTGCCAGCTCACCGGACACCTCCTACGAGCAGTACTTC.

The genes are TRBV29-1 and TRBJ2-3; D might be TRBD1 (6 bases). Trimming took off 5 bases at V and 2 bases at J, with 17 bases between the two ends. CDR3 length equals 15 residues. Germline assignment: CDR1 SQVTM and CDR2 ANQGSEA. The CDR3 sequence: CSVRTGSRVTDTQYF. The CDR3 coding sequence is TGCAGCGTTCGTACAGGGTCCCGGGTCACAGATACGCAGTATTTT.

This clone is a singleton in its sample. The genes are TRBV19 and TRBJ2-7; 8 bases are shared with TRBD2. Trimming at V came to 1 base and at J to 2 bases, leaving 1 base not matched to a gene. CDR1 is LNHDA, CDR2 SQIVND, per germline (reference sequence). This CDR3 has 14 amino acids. The CDR3 nucleotides are TGTGCCAGTAGTATAGCGGGAGGGCCCTACGAGCAGTACTTC. Protein sequence: CASSIAGGPYEQYF.